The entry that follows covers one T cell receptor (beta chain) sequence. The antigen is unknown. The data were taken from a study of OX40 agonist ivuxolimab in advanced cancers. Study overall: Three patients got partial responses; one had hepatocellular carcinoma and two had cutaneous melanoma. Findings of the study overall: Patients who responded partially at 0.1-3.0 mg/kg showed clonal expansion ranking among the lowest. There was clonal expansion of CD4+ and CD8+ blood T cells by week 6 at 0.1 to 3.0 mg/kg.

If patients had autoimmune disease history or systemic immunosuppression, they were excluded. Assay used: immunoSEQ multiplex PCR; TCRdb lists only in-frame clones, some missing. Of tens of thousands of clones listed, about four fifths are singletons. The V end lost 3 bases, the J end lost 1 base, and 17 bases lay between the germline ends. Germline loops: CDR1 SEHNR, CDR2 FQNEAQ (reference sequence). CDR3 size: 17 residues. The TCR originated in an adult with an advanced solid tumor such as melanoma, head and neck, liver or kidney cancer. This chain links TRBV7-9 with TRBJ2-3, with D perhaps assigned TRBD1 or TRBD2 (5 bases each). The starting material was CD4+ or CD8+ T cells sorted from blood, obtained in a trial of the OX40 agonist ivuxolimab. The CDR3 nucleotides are TGTGCCAGCAGCTTGGGGGTGGGGAACAGCCGCACAGATACGCAGTATTTT. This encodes CASSLGVGNSRTDTQYF. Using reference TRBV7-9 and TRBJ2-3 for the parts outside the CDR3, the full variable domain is DTGVSQNPRHKITKRGQNVTFRCDPISEHNRLYWYRQTLGQGPEFLTYFQNEAQLEKSRLLSDRFSAERPKGSFSTLEIQRTEQGDSAMYLCASSLGVGNSRTDTQYFGPGTRLTVL.